These T cell receptor beta chains were read from a single sample in a study of CD8+CD57+ T cells in acquired aplastic anemia. MiXCR, applied by TCRdb to the reads, yields one record per CDR3 protein. The profile shows 150,000 to 200,000 distinct CDR3 sequences, less than 60% of them singletons. The sequenced material came from sorted CD4+, CD8+, or CD8+CD57+ T cells (not recorded which) from PBMCs. Receptor source: a human donor with aplastic anemia. Both conserved end residues are part of each CDR3. The D gene is left open where the match is weak. Size tells how often a clone was seen (once, few, many) or the class of an expanded clone, and some rows leave it out.

CDR3	DNA	J	size	D	V
CASSVAGWQELHF	TGTGCCAGCAGCGTAGCGGGTTGGCAGGAACTCCACTTT	TRBJ1-6	NA	NA	TRBV9
CASSAPGRTNYGYTF	TGTGCCAGCAGTGCACCAGGGAGGACTAACTATGGCTACACCTTC	TRBJ1-2	once	NA	TRBV2
CASSLALNQPQHF	TGTGCCAGCAGTTTAGCCCTCAATCAGCCCCAGCATTTT	TRBJ1-5	many	NA	TRBV12-3/TRBV12-4
CASSRYGASGRSRNEQYF	TGTGCCAGCAGCCGGTACGGGGCTAGCGGGAGAAGTCGTAACGAGCAGTACTTC	TRBJ2-7	many	TRBD2	TRBV14
CASSVAGIAEAFF	TGTGCCAGCAGCGTAGCGGGGATAGCTGAAGCTTTCTTT	TRBJ1-1	many	NA	TRBV9
CSVDQGFEAFF	TGCAGCGTTGACCAGGGGTTTGAAGCTTTCTTT	TRBJ1-1	once	NA	TRBV29-1
CASSIKLLAGVHNEQFF	TGTGCCAGCAGCATAAAATTACTAGCGGGAGTTCACAATGAGCAGTTCTTC	TRBJ2-1	NA	TRBD2	TRBV5-6
CASSLNTAATNEKLFF	TGTGCCAGTAGTCTCAACACAGCTGCAACTAATGAAAAACTGTTTTTT	TRBJ1-4	once	NA	TRBV19
CSARSQGANSQPQHF	TGCAGTGCTAGATCACAGGGGGCAAATAGTCAGCCCCAGCATTTT	TRBJ1-5	NA	TRBD1	TRBV20-1
CSVGTGQVGFDEQFF	TGCAGCGTAGGTACCGGACAGGTGGGTTTCGATGAGCAGTTCTTC	TRBJ2-1	NA	TRBD1	TRBV29-1
CASGRQGAFYGYTF	TGTGCCAGTGGTAGACAGGGGGCTTTCTATGGCTACACCTTC	TRBJ1-2	NA	TRBD1	TRBV19
CASRARDQGSPLHF	TGTGCCAGCAGGGCGAGGGATCAGGGCTCACCCCTCCACTTT	TRBJ1-6	NA	NA	TRBV25-1
CASSWEPGQNYGYTF	TGTGCCAGCAGCTGGGAACCGGGACAAAACTATGGCTACACCTTC	TRBJ1-2	many	NA	TRBV7-2
CASSHNTGELFF	TGTGCTAGCAGCCATAACACCGGGGAGCTGTTTTTT	TRBJ2-2	NA	NA	TRBV7-6
CASSDGQANTEAFF	TGTGCCAGCAGCGATGGACAGGCCAACACTGAAGCTTTCTTT	TRBJ1-1	NA	TRBD1	TRBV12-3/TRBV12-4
CASSLARVLANTGELFF	TGTGCCAGCAGCTTAGCGCGGGTCCTCGCGAACACCGGGGAGCTGTTTTTT	TRBJ2-2	NA	NA	TRBV7-2
CASSLEVGGQFF	TGTGCCAGCAGTTTAGAGGTGGGGGGGCAGTTCTTC	TRBJ2-1	once	NA	TRBV12-3/TRBV12-4
CSVSWTGGYGYTF	TGCAGCGTTAGCTGGACAGGGGGCTATGGCTACACCTTC	TRBJ1-2	NA	TRBD1	TRBV29-1
CSAPNPLAGRGEQYF	TGCAGTGCGCCGAACCCACTAGCGGGGAGGGGCGAGCAGTACTTC	TRBJ2-7	many	TRBD2	TRBV20-1
CSASRGGASNEQLF	TGCAGTGCTAGTCGTGGGGGGGCGAGCAATGAGCAACTCTTC	TRBJ2-1	NA	NA	TRBV20-1
CSASTSSGGPIYEQYF	TGCAGTGCTAGTACGTCGAGCGGGGGGCCCATCTACGAGCAGTACTTC	TRBJ2-7	NA	TRBD2	TRBV20-1
CATSRKSWTDMVLLF	TGTGCCACCAGCAGAAAAAGTTGGACAGACATGGTATTACTGTTC	TRBJ1-2	NA	NA	TRBV15
CASSTGQGAFNYGYTF	TGTGCCAGCAGTACCGGACAGGGGGCCTTTAACTATGGCTACACCTTC	TRBJ1-2	many	TRBD1	TRBV6-1
CASSSQEGTQYF	TGTGCCAGCAGCTCTCAAGAGGGGACCCAGTACTTC	TRBJ2-5	NA	NA	TRBV7-8
CATSDDREGYTF	TGTGCCACCAGTGACGACAGGGAAGGCTACACCTTC	TRBJ1-2	few	TRBD1	TRBV24-1
CASTFGDSPYEQYF	TGTGCCAGCACCTTCGGGGACAGCCCCTACGAGCAGTACTTC	TRBJ2-7	many	TRBD1	TRBV28
CATSSDTSAYNEQFF	TGTGCCACCAGCAGTGACACTAGCGCTTACAATGAGCAGTTCTTC	TRBJ2-1	few	TRBD2	TRBV15
CSARGPRTQYF	TGCAGTGCTAGGGGGCCCAGGACCCAGTACTTC	TRBJ2-5	NA	NA	TRBV20-1